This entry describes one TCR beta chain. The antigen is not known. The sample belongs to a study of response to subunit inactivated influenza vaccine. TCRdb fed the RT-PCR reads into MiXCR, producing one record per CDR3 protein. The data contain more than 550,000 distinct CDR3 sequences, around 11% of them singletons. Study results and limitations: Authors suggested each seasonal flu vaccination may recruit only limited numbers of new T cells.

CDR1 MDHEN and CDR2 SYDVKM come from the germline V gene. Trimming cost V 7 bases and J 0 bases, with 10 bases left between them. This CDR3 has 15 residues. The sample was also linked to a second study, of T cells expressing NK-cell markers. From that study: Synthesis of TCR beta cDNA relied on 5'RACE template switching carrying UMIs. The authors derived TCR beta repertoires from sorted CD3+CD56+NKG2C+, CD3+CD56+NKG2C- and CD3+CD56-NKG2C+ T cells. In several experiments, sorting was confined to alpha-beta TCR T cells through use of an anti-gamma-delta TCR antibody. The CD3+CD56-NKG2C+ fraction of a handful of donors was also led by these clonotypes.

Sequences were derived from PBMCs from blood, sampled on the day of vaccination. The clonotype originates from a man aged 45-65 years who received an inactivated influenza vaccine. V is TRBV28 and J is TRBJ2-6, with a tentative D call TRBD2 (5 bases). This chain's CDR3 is CASNRGISGANVLTF. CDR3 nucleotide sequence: TGTGCCAGCAATAGAGGGATCTCTGGGGCCAACGTCCTGACTTTC. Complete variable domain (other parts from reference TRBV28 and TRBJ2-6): DVKVTQSSRYLVKRTGEKVFLECVQDMDHENMFWYRQDPGLGLRLIYFSYDVKMKEKGDIPEGYSVSREKKERFSLILESASTNQTSMYLCASNRGISGANVLTFGAGSRLTVL.